This is a list of T cell receptor beta chains from one sample in a study of T cells in localized non-small cell lung cancer. Clones were sequenced by immunoSEQ multiplex PCR, and TCRdb holds only the in-frame ones, with some missing. This sample carries 6,600 or so clones, 50% of them seen once, and the ten largest clones take 2.8%. Specimen: lymph node tissue, collected before any cancer treatment. These receptors were collected from a female donor older than 55 with stage I lung adenocarcinoma. Each CDR3 is given with its conserved first and last residue. The order of the fields is D gene, clone size, J gene, V gene, CDR3 protein, CDR3 DNA. A D gene is named only where the DNA matches it firmly. Expanded clones are given a class, and other clones once, few, many or no size at all.

>-|few|TRBJ2-1|TRBV9
CASRRGSSYNEQFF
TGTGCCAGCAGGAGGGGGAGCTCCTACAATGAGCAGTTCTTC
>-|-|TRBJ1-1|TRBV28
CASIAGLNTEAFF
TGTGCCAGCATAGCGGGGCTGAACACTGAAGCTTTCTTT
>TRBD2|-|TRBJ2-5|TRBV11-3
CASSPGLAGIQETQYF
TGTGCCAGCAGCCCTGGACTAGCGGGGATCCAAGAGACCCAGTACTTC
>-|-|TRBJ1-5|TRBV19
CASSPLGVGLGQPQHF
TGTGCCAGTAGCCCTCTCGGAGTGGGGTTAGGGCAGCCCCAGCATTTT
>-|-|TRBJ2-1|TRBV19
CASSWFSSYNEQFF
TGTGCCAGTAGTTGGTTTAGCTCCTACAATGAGCAGTTCTTC
>-|once|TRBJ1-2|TRBV19
CASSLANYGYTF
TGTGCCAGTTCACTAGCTAACTATGGCTACACCTTC
>TRBD1|-|TRBJ2-7|TRBV28
CASSAQGALYEQYF
TGTGCCAGCAGCGCCCAGGGGGCGCTCTACGAGCAGTACTTC
>-|few|TRBJ2-7|TRBV6-8
CASSPRLVRTLYEQYF
TGTGCCAGCAGTCCGCGACTAGTGAGAACTCTCTACGAGCAGTACTTC
>-|few|TRBJ1-5|TRBV6-8
CASSRETGDNQPQHF
TGTGCCAGCAGCAGAGAGACAGGCGATAATCAGCCCCAGCATTTT
>TRBD1|-|TRBJ2-4|TRBV28
CASSLRTGVENIQYF
TGTGCCAGCAGTTTGAGGACAGGGGTCGAAAACATTCAGTACTTC
>-|-|TRBJ2-1|TRBV12-2
CASASKREIDEQFF
TGTGCCAGTGCATCAAAGCGGGAGATCGATGAGCAGTTCTTC
>-|-|TRBJ2-3|TRBV19
CASSIGTGFTADTQYF
TGTGCCAGTAGTATAGGAACCGGGTTTACTGCAGATACGCAGTATTTT
>TRBD1|-|TRBJ1-1|TRBV19
CASRGDRERAFF
TGTGCCAGTAGGGGGGACAGGGAACGAGCTTTCTTT
>-|-|TRBJ1-3|TRBV30
CAWRPGGGNTIYF
TGTGCCTGGAGGCCGGGGGGAGGAAACACCATATATTTT
>-|-|TRBJ2-7|TRBV29-1
CSVEARGSSYEQYF
TGCAGCGTTGAAGCCAGGGGATCCTCCTACGAGCAGTACTTC
>TRBD2|-|TRBJ2-7|TRBV28
CASSPRLAGGPVYEQYF
TGTGCCAGCAGTCCCCGACTAGCGGGAGGGCCGGTTTACGAGCAGTACTTC
>-|few|TRBJ1-1|TRBV11-3
CASSPKRDYQANTEAFF
TGTGCCAGCAGCCCCAAGAGGGACTACCAAGCGAACACTGAAGCTTTCTTT
>-|medium-sized|TRBJ2-7|TRBV6-8
CAISGGAFSYEQYF
TGTGCCATCAGTGGAGGGGCCTTCTCCTACGAGCAGTACTTC
>-|-|TRBJ1-5|TRBV19
CASSTDRSNQPQHF
TGTGCCAGTTCCACGGACAGAAGCAATCAGCCCCAGCATTTT
>-|once|TRBJ2-1|TRBV28
CASSLHNGWEQFF
TGTGCCAGCAGTTTACATAACGGATGGGAGCAGTTCTTC
>TRBD1|few|TRBJ1-2|TRBV6-8
CAIRTGDQYGYTF
TGTGCCATCAGGACAGGGGACCAATATGGCTACACCTTC
>-|few|TRBJ1-2|TRBV11-3
CASSLVGQTSYGYTF
TGTGCCAGCAGCTTAGTTGGACAGACGAGCTATGGCTACACCTTC
>-|-|TRBJ1-2|TRBV18
CASSPPTETYGYTF
TGTGCCAGCTCACCACCGACAGAGACCTATGGCTACACCTTC
>TRBD1|-|TRBJ2-7|TRBV30
CAWSGQGINEQYF
TGTGCCTGGTCGGGACAGGGAATCAACGAGCAGTACTTC
>-|-|TRBJ1-1|TRBV19
CASSIARGRTEAFF
TGTGCCAGTAGTATTGCACGGGGGAGGACTGAAGCTTTCTTT
>TRBD1|few|TRBJ1-1|TRBV14
CASSQVSGGGTEAFF
TGTGCCAGCAGCCAAGTTTCAGGGGGGGGCACTGAAGCTTTCTTT
>-|-|TRBJ1-5|TRBV19
CASRGSKGQPQHF
TGTGCCAGTAGAGGCTCGAAGGGTCAGCCCCAGCATTTT
>-|-|TRBJ1-2|TRBV6-8
CASSYSRGNYGYTF
TGTGCCAGCAGTTACTCGAGGGGTAACTATGGCTACACCTTC
>-|-|TRBJ1-3|TRBV7-8
CASSLTVGDTIYF
TGTGCCAGCAGCCTGACAGTTGGGGACACCATATATTTT
>TRBD2|-|TRBJ2-5|TRBV28
CASSWTSAKETQYF
TGTGCCAGCAGTTGGACTAGCGCTAAAGAGACCCAGTACTTC
>-|few|TRBJ1-1|TRBV9
CASSPQADRNTEAFF
TGTGCCAGCAGCCCCCAGGCAGACCGGAACACTGAAGCTTTCTTT
>-|-|TRBJ1-5|TRBV15
CATSIGRGNQPQHF
TGTGCCACCAGCATAGGGCGAGGCAATCAGCCCCAGCATTTT
>-|-|TRBJ1-4|TRBV11-3
CASSLGGTVNEKLFF
TGTGCCAGCAGCTTAGGAGGAACCGTTAATGAAAAACTGTTTTTT
>-|-|TRBJ2-7|TRBV18
CASSPPVGGDSYEQYF
TGTGCCAGCTCACCACCGGTTGGAGGGGACTCCTACGAGCAGTACTTC
>TRBD1|-|TRBJ2-2|TRBV7-6
CARSPDRGRSGELFF
TGTGCCAGAAGCCCGGACAGGGGAAGGAGCGGGGAGCTGTTTTTT
>-|-|TRBJ2-5|TRBV11-3
CASSLGLEGGETQYF
TGTGCCAGCAGCTTAGGTCTGGAGGGGGGCGAGACCCAGTACTTC
>-|-|TRBJ2-7|TRBV19
CASSRDNSYEQYF
TGTGCCAGTAGCAGGGACAATTCCTACGAGCAGTACTTC
>TRBD2|-|TRBJ2-5|TRBV11-3
CASGEGLAGGETQYF
TGTGCCAGCGGGGAAGGACTAGCGGGAGGGGAGACCCAGTACTTC
>-|few|TRBJ2-1|TRBV28
CASSFFGYEQFF
TGTGCCAGCAGTTTTTTCGGATATGAGCAGTTCTTC
>-|-|TRBJ2-5|TRBV19
CASGQGGRQETQYF
TGTGCCAGTGGACAGGGAGGGAGGCAAGAGACCCAGTACTTC
>TRBD1|-|TRBJ2-1|TRBV9
CASSVGGDRTYNEQFF
TGTGCCAGCAGCGTAGGAGGGGACAGGACCTACAATGAGCAGTTCTTC
>TRBD1|-|TRBJ2-5|TRBV19
CASRDRGETQYF
TGTGCCAGTAGGGACAGGGGTGAGACCCAGTACTTC
>TRBD1|-|TRBJ2-7|TRBV19
CASKPTGTGGNEQYF
TGTGCCAGTAAGCCAACCGGGACAGGGGGCAACGAGCAGTACTTC
>-|-|TRBJ1-5|TRBV19
CASSGGTSGGNQPQHF
TGTGCCAGTAGTGGCGGGACCTCGGGGGGCAATCAGCCCCAGCATTTT
>TRBD1|-|TRBJ1-1|TRBV6-8
CASSDSGQGKAFF
TGTGCCAGCAGTGACTCCGGACAGGGTAAAGCTTTCTTT
>TRBD1|-|TRBJ1-6|TRBV19
CASSITGQGESPLHF
TGTGCCAGTAGTATTACCGGACAGGGTGAATCACCCCTTCACTTT
>TRBD2|-|TRBJ2-1|TRBV19
CATGLAATKEQFF
TGTGCCACGGGACTAGCGGCAACTAAGGAGCAGTTCTTC
>-|-|TRBJ2-2|TRBV19
CASSQVPLNTGELFF
TGTGCCAGTTCTCAGGTCCCATTGAACACCGGGGAGCTGTTTTTT
>TRBD1|-|TRBJ1-5|TRBV10-3
CAISPGGSNNQPQHF
TGTGCCATCAGCCCAGGGGGCTCTAACAATCAGCCCCAGCATTTT
>-|-|TRBJ1-5|TRBV28
CASRTPGDQPQHF
TGTGCCAGCAGAACACCAGGGGACCAGCCCCAGCATTTT
>TRBD1|few|TRBJ2-7|TRBV5-1
CASSISGTGSYEQYF
TGCGCCAGCAGTATATCCGGGACAGGTTCCTACGAGCAGTACTTC
>-|-|TRBJ2-1|TRBV4-1
CASSQVYNEQFF
TGCGCCAGCAGCCAAGTCTACAATGAGCAGTTCTTC
>TRBD1|-|TRBJ2-7|TRBV19
CASSTAQGQDYEQYF
TGTGCCAGTAGTACCGCACAAGGACAGGACTACGAGCAGTACTTC
>-|-|TRBJ2-6|TRBV23-1
CASTSRSGANVLTF
TGCGCCAGCACCTCACGGAGTGGGGCCAACGTCCTGACTTTC
>-|medium-sized|TRBJ2-7|TRBV11-3
CASSLQDQGYEQYF
TGTGCCAGCAGCCTTCAGGATCAGGGCTACGAGCAGTACTTC
>TRBD1|-|TRBJ1-6|TRBV9
CASSTSGGHNSPLHF
TGTGCCAGCAGCACCTCAGGGGGTCATAATTCACCCCTCCACTTT
>-|few|TRBJ2-2|TRBV11-3
CASGAPTRGTGELFF
TGTGCCAGCGGAGCCCCCACCCGAGGTACCGGGGAGCTGTTTTTT
>TRBD1|few|TRBJ1-2|TRBV6-8
CAISTGGAGGYTF
TGTGCCATCAGTACAGGGGGCGCGGGTGGCTACACCTTC
>-|-|TRBJ2-7|TRBV19
CASSITSGDSYEQYF
TGTGCCAGTAGTATCACATCAGGGGACTCCTACGAGCAGTACTTC